A selection of T cell receptor beta chains follows, all from one sample in a study of cytomegalovirus exposure and HLA in healthy donors. Repertoires were generated with immunoSEQ multiplex PCR, while TCRdb's copy carries only in-frame clones and drops some. The repertoire consists of tens of thousands of clones, with 85% to 90% occurring once and the leading ten covering 9% to 13%. The source material was PBMCs. The receptors stem from a woman in her twenties or thirties in good health and CMV-seropositive. Both conserved end residues are part of each CDR3. The D gene is left open where the match is weak. The size entry is marked missing in some rows and otherwise reads once, few, many or a size class.

D: TRBD2
V: TRBV9
J: TRBJ2-3
size: NA
CDR3: CASSVLTSGIDTQYF
DNA: TGTGCCAGCAGCGTCTTGACTAGCGGGATTGATACGCAGTATTTT

D: NA
V: TRBV19
J: TRBJ1-1
size: NA
CDR3: CASSIRGLNTEAFF
DNA: TGTGCCAGTAGTATACGGGGTCTAAACACTGAAGCTTTCTTT

D: NA
V: TRBV5-6
J: TRBJ1-1
size: NA
CDR3: CASRQNERTSNTEAFF
DNA: TGTGCCAGCAGACAAAATGAAAGAACGTCGAACACTGAAGCTTTCTTT

D: TRBD2
V: TRBV28
J: TRBJ2-7
size: NA
CDR3: CASSPRLAGGNEQYF
DNA: TGTGCCAGCAGTCCCCGACTAGCGGGAGGGAACGAGCAGTACTTC

D: NA
V: TRBV6-1
J: TRBJ1-2
size: NA
CDR3: CASSDMGARLYGYTF
DNA: TGTGCCAGCAGTGATATGGGGGCTCGCCTCTATGGCTACACCTTC

D: TRBD1
V: TRBV10-1
J: TRBJ2-3
size: NA
CDR3: CASSDLQGTDTQYF
DNA: TGCGCCAGCAGTGACCTACAGGGGACAGATACGCAGTATTTT

D: NA
V: TRBV2
J: TRBJ1-6
size: few
CDR3: CASSVWGGESSPLHF
DNA: TGTGCCAGCAGCGTCTGGGGGGGTGAGAGTTCACCCCTCCACTTT

D: TRBD1
V: TRBV19
J: TRBJ1-5
size: NA
CDR3: CASRWTGARGNQPQHF
DNA: TGTGCCAGTAGATGGACAGGGGCGAGGGGCAATCAGCCCCAGCATTTT

D: TRBD1
V: TRBV13
J: TRBJ2-7
size: NA
CDR3: CASSLGQSYEQYF
DNA: TGTGCCAGCAGCTTGGGACAGAGCTACGAGCAGTACTTC

D: TRBD2
V: TRBV28
J: TRBJ2-2
size: NA
CDR3: CASSPSGIRGYTGELFF
DNA: TGTGCCAGCAGTCCTAGCGGGATCAGGGGATACACCGGGGAGCTGTTTTTT

D: NA
V: TRBV5-1
J: TRBJ2-7
size: NA
CDR3: CASSLVVGYEQYF
DNA: TGCGCCAGCAGTTTAGTAGTTGGCTACGAGCAGTACTTC

D: TRBD2
V: TRBV5-1
J: TRBJ2-7
size: NA
CDR3: CASSAGTGGYEQYF
DNA: TGCGCCAGCAGCGCCGGGACGGGGGGGTACGAGCAGTACTTC

D: NA
V: TRBV9
J: TRBJ2-7
size: once
CDR3: CASSADTAYEQYF
DNA: TGTGCCAGCAGCGCCGACACCGCCTACGAGCAGTACTTC